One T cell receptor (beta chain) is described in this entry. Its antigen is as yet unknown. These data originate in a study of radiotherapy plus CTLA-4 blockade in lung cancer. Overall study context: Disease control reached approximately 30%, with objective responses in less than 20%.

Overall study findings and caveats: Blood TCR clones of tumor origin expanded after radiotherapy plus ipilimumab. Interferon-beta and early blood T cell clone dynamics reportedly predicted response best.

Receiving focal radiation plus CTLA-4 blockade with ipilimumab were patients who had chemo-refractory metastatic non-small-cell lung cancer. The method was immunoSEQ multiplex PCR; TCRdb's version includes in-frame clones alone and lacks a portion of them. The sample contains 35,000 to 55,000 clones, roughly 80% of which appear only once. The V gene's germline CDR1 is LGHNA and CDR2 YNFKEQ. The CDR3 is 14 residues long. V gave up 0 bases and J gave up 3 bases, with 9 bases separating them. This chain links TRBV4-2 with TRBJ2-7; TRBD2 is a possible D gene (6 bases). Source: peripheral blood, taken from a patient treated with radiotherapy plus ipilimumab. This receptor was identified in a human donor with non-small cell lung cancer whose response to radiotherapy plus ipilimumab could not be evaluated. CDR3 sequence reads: CASSQEMRGYEQYF. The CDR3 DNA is TGTGCCAGCAGCCAAGAGATGCGGGGCTACGAGCAGTACTTC.